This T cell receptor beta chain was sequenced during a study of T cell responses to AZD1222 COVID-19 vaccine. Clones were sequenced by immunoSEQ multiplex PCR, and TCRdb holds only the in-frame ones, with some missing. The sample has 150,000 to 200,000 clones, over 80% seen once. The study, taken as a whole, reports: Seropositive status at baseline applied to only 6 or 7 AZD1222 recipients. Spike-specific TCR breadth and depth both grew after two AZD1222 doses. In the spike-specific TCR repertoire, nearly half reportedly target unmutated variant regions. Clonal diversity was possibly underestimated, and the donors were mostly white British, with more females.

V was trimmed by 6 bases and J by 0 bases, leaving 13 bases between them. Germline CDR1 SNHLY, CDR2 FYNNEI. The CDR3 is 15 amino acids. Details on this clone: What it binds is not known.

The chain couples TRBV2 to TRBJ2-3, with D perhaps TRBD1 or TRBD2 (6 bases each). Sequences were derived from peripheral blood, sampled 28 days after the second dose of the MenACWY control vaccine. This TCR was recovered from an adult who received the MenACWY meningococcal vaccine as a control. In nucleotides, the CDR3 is TGTGCCAGCAGGGGGGGCGAGTGGAGCACAGATACGCAGTATTTT. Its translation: CASRGGEWSTDTQYF.